This TCR beta chain was identified during a study of OX40 agonist ivuxolimab in advanced cancers. Looking at the study overall: Patients treated during dose escalation were battling hepatocellular carcinoma, melanoma, renal cell or head and neck cancer. Prior checkpoint blockade (anti-PD-1, anti-PD-L1 or anti-CTLA-4) was permitted; 40% had it.

The CDR3 contains 14 residues. CDR1 and CDR2 from the germline V gene are SGHAT and FQNNGV. V lost 5 bases and J lost 5; bases outside the gene matches: 4. This clone is a singleton in its sample. No antigen is known for it. Profiled with immunoSEQ multiplex PCR; TCRdb holds only in-frame clones, not every one. The table includes over 20,000 clones, almost 85% detected once. Study-wide results and caveats: The work left the antigen specificity of expanded peripheral T cells undetermined. Dosing at 0.1 to 3.0 mg/kg was accompanied by clonal expansion of CD4+ and CD8+ blood T cells by week 6.

The rearrangement links TRBV11-2 to TRBJ2-7, with TRBD2 matching over 12 bases. Sample: CD4+ or CD8+ T cells sorted from blood, taken in a trial of the OX40 agonist ivuxolimab. The TCR sequence derives from an adult with an advanced solid tumor such as melanoma, head and neck, liver or kidney cancer. CDR3 in DNA: TGTGCCAGCAGCCCGGGACTAGCGGGCAACGAGCAGTACTTC. This translates into CASSPGLAGNEQYF.